This T cell receptor beta chain was found in a study of blood T cell repertoires in COVID-19. V was pared by 1 base and J by 4 bases, with 19 bases between. This CDR3 comprises 18 residues. CDR1 LGHDT and CDR2 YNNKEL come from the germline V gene (reference sequence). The repertoire was sequenced with immunoSEQ multiplex PCR; TCRdb's copy has only in-frame clones and lacks some. The sample consists of 300,000 to 350,000 clones, approximately 90% of them appearing once. The sequencing input was peripheral blood. The source is a man younger than 40 with COVID-19, enrolled during active disease. The rearrangement joins TRBV3-1 (or the pseudogene TRBV3-2) to TRBJ1-4, with D possibly matching TRBD1 (5 bases). CDR3 loop: CASSQASPTQAFNEKLFF. CDR3 DNA sequence: TGTGCCAGCAGCCAAGCCTCTCCGACACAGGCTTTTAATGAAAAACTGTTTTTT.